The T cell receptor beta chain under discussion was sequenced for a study of shared clonotypes between healthy human individuals. Study findings and constraints: The study generally estimated greater richness for naive than memory subsets. There were few donors, and this limited the genetic and exposure-history diversity represented.

Turning to this clone: Its target is not known. The same CDR3 can be traced to other DNA sequences in this sample.

Data came from immunoSEQ multiplex PCR; TCRdb stores just in-frame clones and leaves some out. The sample shows some 2,500,000 clones, 93% of them seen only once. The germline V and J ends were trimmed by 0 bases and 1 base, with 1 base remaining between them. This CDR3 contains 11 residues. Germline CDR1 is DFQATT and CDR2 is SNEGSKA (reference sequence). All participating donors were Caucasian adults from Nashville, Tennessee. The TCR originated in a man between 18 and 29 years old in good health. Some clones in this sample may be carry-over from other donors' samples. This chain joins TRBV20-1 and TRBJ2-7, with D hard to call. Sequencing used naive CD4+ T cells from PBMCs. The subset was: CD45RA+ positively selected. The CDR3 nucleotides read TGCAGTGCTAGAGAGTCCTACGAGCAGTACTTC. Translation gives CSARESYEQYF.